These T cell receptor beta chains were read from a single sample in a study of T cell responses to AZD1222 COVID-19 vaccine. Clones were sequenced by immunoSEQ multiplex PCR, and TCRdb holds only the in-frame ones, with some missing. The sample shows approximately 210,000 clones, about 94% of them seen only once. Sequencing was performed on peripheral blood, taken 28 days after the second dose of the MenACWY control vaccine. The receptors originated from an adult who received the MenACWY meningococcal vaccine as a control. The CDR3 runs from the conserved cysteine through the conserved F or W. A D gene is named only where the DNA matches it firmly. Some rows mark clone size as missing; the rest say once, few, many or name a class of expanded clone.

d_gene: TRBD2; v_gene: TRBV30; j_gene: TRBJ2-3; abundance: once; CDR3nt: TGTGCCTGGACCCTCAGCGGGGGCACAGATACGCAGTATTTT; CDR3aa: CAWTLSGGTDTQYF
d_gene: NA; v_gene: TRBV9; j_gene: TRBJ2-5; abundance: NA; CDR3nt: TGTGCCAGCAGCCTCCGGGACTCAGGGACCAAAGAGACCCAGTACTTC; CDR3aa: CASSLRDSGTKETQYF
d_gene: NA; v_gene: TRBV19; j_gene: TRBJ2-1; abundance: NA; CDR3nt: TGTGCCAGTGGCTTCGGGCGGGATGAGCAGTTCTTC; CDR3aa: CASGFGRDEQFF
d_gene: TRBD2; v_gene: TRBV6-1; j_gene: TRBJ2-1; abundance: NA; CDR3nt: TGTGCCAGCAGTGGGGGACTAGCGGGAGTGGGTAATGAGCAGTTCTTC; CDR3aa: CASSGGLAGVGNEQFF
d_gene: TRBD2; v_gene: TRBV7-2; j_gene: TRBJ2-5; abundance: once; CDR3nt: TGTGCCAGCAGCTTAGGTAGCGGGGGCATTGGGACCCAGTACTTC; CDR3aa: CASSLGSGGIGTQYF
d_gene: NA; v_gene: TRBV5-1; j_gene: TRBJ1-4; abundance: NA; CDR3nt: TGCGCCAGCAGCTTCCAGGGTCGGACTAATGAAAAACTGTTTTTT; CDR3aa: CASSFQGRTNEKLFF
d_gene: NA; v_gene: TRBV27; j_gene: TRBJ2-2; abundance: NA; CDR3nt: TGTGCCAGCAGTCCCTTGCCAGTCGCGAACACCGGGGAGCTGTTTTTT; CDR3aa: CASSPLPVANTGELFF
d_gene: TRBD2; v_gene: TRBV6-1; j_gene: TRBJ2-5; abundance: NA; CDR3nt: TGTGCCAGCAGTGTGCGCGGGGGGACCAACCAAGAGACCCAGTACTTC; CDR3aa: CASSVRGGTNQETQYF
d_gene: NA; v_gene: TRBV5-1; j_gene: TRBJ2-7; abundance: NA; CDR3nt: TGCGCCAGCAGCCCAGCAGGGTTTTACGAGCAGTACTTC; CDR3aa: CASSPAGFYEQYF
d_gene: NA; v_gene: TRBV12-3/TRBV12-4; j_gene: TRBJ1-5; abundance: NA; CDR3nt: TGTGCCAGCAGTTTAGCGCTTCCATCCCAGCATTTT; CDR3aa: CASSLALPSQHF
d_gene: NA; v_gene: TRBV27; j_gene: TRBJ1-2; abundance: once; CDR3nt: TGTGCCAGCCCAGCCGAGGGTACTGGCTACACCTTC; CDR3aa: CASPAEGTGYTF
d_gene: NA; v_gene: TRBV2; j_gene: TRBJ1-2; abundance: once; CDR3nt: TGTGCCAGCAGTGAAGATAGGGACTATGGCTACACCTTC; CDR3aa: CASSEDRDYGYTF
d_gene: NA; v_gene: TRBV13; j_gene: TRBJ2-7; abundance: NA; CDR3nt: TGTGCCAGCAGCGCTAATCACAGGTACTCCTACGAGCAGTACTTC; CDR3aa: CASSANHRYSYEQYF
d_gene: TRBD1; v_gene: TRBV12-5; j_gene: TRBJ1-4; abundance: NA; CDR3nt: TGTGCTAGTGGTTTGGTGAGAGAAAGACAGGTCCAGGGGGATGAAAAACTGTTTTTT; CDR3aa: CASGLVRERQVQGDEKLFF
d_gene: TRBD2; v_gene: TRBV19; j_gene: TRBJ2-1; abundance: few; CDR3nt: TGTGCCAGTAGTATCCTCGCGGGAGCTAATGAGCAGTTCTTC; CDR3aa: CASSILAGANEQFF
d_gene: NA; v_gene: TRBV28; j_gene: TRBJ2-7; abundance: NA; CDR3nt: TGTGCCAGCAGTTTATGGAGGGAACCCTACGAGCAGTACTTC; CDR3aa: CASSLWREPYEQYF
d_gene: NA; v_gene: TRBV19; j_gene: TRBJ2-7; abundance: NA; CDR3nt: TGTGCCAGTAGTATAGGCTACGAGCAGTACTTC; CDR3aa: CASSIGYEQYF
d_gene: NA; v_gene: TRBV10-1; j_gene: TRBJ1-1; abundance: NA; CDR3nt: TGCGCCAGCCACTCCGACAATTTGAACACTGAAGCTTTCTTT; CDR3aa: CASHSDNLNTEAFF
d_gene: NA; v_gene: TRBV5-1; j_gene: TRBJ2-7; abundance: NA; CDR3nt: TGCGCCAGCAGCTTTGTACTCAGCTCCTACGAGCAGTACTTC; CDR3aa: CASSFVLSSYEQYF
d_gene: NA; v_gene: TRBV28; j_gene: TRBJ2-5; abundance: NA; CDR3nt: TGTGCCAGCGGATCACTCGCTAGCAGGGTGAGAGAGACCCAGTACTTC; CDR3aa: CASGSLASRVRETQYF
d_gene: NA; v_gene: TRBV7-9; j_gene: TRBJ2-3; abundance: NA; CDR3nt: TGTGCCAGCAGCCCTGGTGGGTCGGATACGCAGTATTTT; CDR3aa: CASSPGGSDTQYF
d_gene: TRBD2; v_gene: TRBV6-5; j_gene: TRBJ2-3; abundance: NA; CDR3nt: TGTGCCAGCAGAGCGGGGGGCTTCACAGATACGCAGTATTTT; CDR3aa: CASRAGGFTDTQYF
d_gene: NA; v_gene: TRBV7-6; j_gene: TRBJ1-1; abundance: NA; CDR3nt: TGTGCCAGCAGCTTAGAAGCCGCAGGGAACGCTTTCTTT; CDR3aa: CASSLEAAGNAFF
d_gene: TRBD1; v_gene: TRBV5-8; j_gene: TRBJ2-7; abundance: NA; CDR3nt: TGTGCCAGCAGCTCCGGGACAGGGTTTTTCTCCTACGAGCAGTACTTC; CDR3aa: CASSSGTGFFSYEQYF
d_gene: TRBD2; v_gene: TRBV11-3; j_gene: TRBJ2-1; abundance: NA; CDR3nt: TGTGCCAGCAGCCAGGGACTAGCGGGCTACAATGAGCAGTTCTTC; CDR3aa: CASSQGLAGYNEQFF
d_gene: NA; v_gene: TRBV27; j_gene: TRBJ2-6; abundance: NA; CDR3nt: TGTGCCAGCAGTCCTCGGTTCTCTGGGGCCAACGTCCTGACTTTC; CDR3aa: CASSPRFSGANVLTF
d_gene: TRBD1; v_gene: TRBV7-2; j_gene: TRBJ1-1; abundance: NA; CDR3nt: TGTGCCAGCAGCTTAAGTAGTCAGGGGGCGGGTCGGTCTGAAGCTTTCTTT; CDR3aa: CASSLSSQGAGRSEAFF
d_gene: NA; v_gene: TRBV7-9; j_gene: TRBJ1-2; abundance: once; CDR3nt: TGTGCCAGCAGCTCAGGACAATTAGCTAACTATGGCTACACCTTC; CDR3aa: CASSSGQLANYGYTF
d_gene: TRBD2; v_gene: TRBV5-4; j_gene: TRBJ2-2; abundance: NA; CDR3nt: TGTGCCAGCAGCTTGGGGGGGCTAGCGGGAGGGCCGAACACCGGGGAGCTGTTTTTT; CDR3aa: CASSLGGLAGGPNTGELFF
d_gene: TRBD2; v_gene: TRBV14; j_gene: TRBJ2-7; abundance: NA; CDR3nt: TGTGCCAGCAGCCCCGGGACTAGCGGGGGCTACGAGCAGTACTTC; CDR3aa: CASSPGTSGGYEQYF